This section outlines one T cell receptor beta chain sequence together with its context. Its antigen remains unidentified. One base away there is no much larger clone; base qualities are not given. The cysteine opens and the phenylalanine closes a CDR3 of 21 amino acids. Of the read, only the CDR3 DNA is kept; its 63 bases are in frame from base 1. The germline V and J ends show losses of 7 bases and 1 base respectively, and no gene match explains 24 bases of the junction. This sample is part of a study of blood T cell repertoires in COVID-19 (dated by TCRdb to the early 2020s). About the investigation overall: Samples from collaborators originated in the United States, Italy and Spain and spanned both the acute and convalescent phases of COVID-19. The material from the prospective study consisted of cDNA or gDNA derived from T cells, B-cell-depleted T cells, or PBMCs. Deeply sampled blood TCRbeta repertoires from subjects exposed to, actively infected with, or recovered from COVID-19 were included in the dataset. Where available, HLA class I and class II types were taken from metadata supplied by the sample provider and were not determined by assay-based typing. The samples were drawn from two sources: the first 160 participants of the ongoing ImmuneRACE study, and about 1,300 subjects contributed by 6 global collaborators. The repertoires were released in a freely available public database intended as a resource for research on the immune response to SARS-CoV-2. A de-identified subject ID, COVID-19 status, age in years and sex were almost always included in the sample metadata.

The immunoSEQ Assay, a bias-controlled multiplex PCR, was used to amplify TCRbeta CDR3 regions from genomic DNA. Per the authors' processing: Within the assay, amplification of reference gene primers was used to estimate how many nucleated cells each sample contained. Sequence reads were collapsed and filtered to measure the absolute abundance of every unique TCRbeta CDR3 rearrangement. Productive Simpson clonality was computed per sample as the square root of Simpson's diversity index over productive rearrangements. TCRdb stores this immuneACCESS table with in-frame sequences only. Part of the clones is absent; in the studies checked, under half of the shortfall reflects unresolved V genes, and no reason is known for the rest. V, J and clone size are those of that table, while D and trimming were read from the DNA. For this sample there are 200,000 to 300,000 clones; approximately 84% appear just once. The ten largest account for 4% of the sample.

Each collaborating institution followed its own protocols to collect whole blood in K2EDTA tubes. For TCRbeta analysis, collaborator samples were shipped as frozen whole blood, as isolated PBMCs, or as DNA extracted from either sample type. What the authors observed across the whole study: The amount of clinical and demographic metadata varied by source and participant and was provided uncurated.

The sequencing input was peripheral blood. This sequence was found in a man aged 50 to 60 with acute or convalescent COVID-19. The chain joins TRBV23-1 to TRBJ1-1; TRBD1 matches 10 bases in the middle. TRBV23-1 belongs to the ORF category, with a function that is uncertain. The nucleotide sequence reads TGCGCCAGCACGAAAAAGGGGGTCGAGGGACAGGGGTCGTTCGGGAACACTGAAGCTTTCTTT. It translates as CASTKKGVEGQGSFGNTEAFF.